A single sample gave rise to the 17 T cell receptor beta chains below, sequenced in a study of T cell responses to AZD1222 COVID-19 vaccine. Clones were read by immunoSEQ multiplex PCR, and TCRdb kept only the in-frame ones, dropping some. The table records approximately 150,000 clones, 92% of them present only once. The material was peripheral blood, obtained 28 days after the second AZD1222 dose. Receptors were obtained from an adult who received the AZD1222 COVID-19 vaccine.

This sequence joins TRBV11-2 and TRBJ1-1; D is undetermined. V shed 1 base and J shed 1 base, with 10 bases lying between them. Germline CDR1 reads SGHAT; CDR2 reads FQNNGV. CDR3 length equals 15 residues. The CDR3 sequence: CASSLVRKGNTEAFF. In nucleotides, the CDR3 is TGTGCCAGCAGCTTAGTAAGGAAGGGGAACACTGAAGCTTTCTTT. Drawing the rest from reference TRBV11-2 and TRBJ1-1, the complete variable domain is EAGVAQSPRYKIIEKRQSVAFWCNPISGHATLYWYQQILGQGPKLLIQFQNNGVVDDSQLPKDRFSAERLKGVDSTLKIQPAKLEDSAVYLCASSLVRKGNTEAFFGQGTRLTVV.

J is TRBJ1-6 and V is TRBV5-1, with D tentatively TRBD1 (6 bases). This CDR3 is 14 amino acids long. V lost 6 bases to trimming and J lost 8 bases, with 15 bases between them. Germline-derived CDR1 and CDR2 are SGHRS and YFSETQ. The CDR3 spells CASTLDSGDSPLHF. The CDR3, as DNA: TGCGCCAGCACCCTGGACAGCGGAGATTCACCCCTCCACTTT.

This chain connects TRBV5-1 to TRBJ1-1; 7 bases are shared with TRBD1. CDR1 and CDR2 from the germline V gene are SGHRS and YFSETQ. CDR3 length: 14 residues. Trimming at V came to 4 bases and at J to 2 bases, leaving 5 bases not matched to a gene. The CDR3 sequence is CASSGGTVNTEAFF. The CDR3, as DNA: TGCGCCAGCAGCGGGGGGACAGTAAACACTGAAGCTTTCTTT. Variable domain in full (rest from reference TRBV5-1 and TRBJ1-1): KAGVTQTPRYLIKTRGQQVTLSCSPISGHRSVSWYQQTPGQGLQFLFEYFSETQRNKGNFPGRFSGRQFSNSRSEMNVSTLELGDSALYLCASSGGTVNTEAFFGQGTRLTVV.

V gene TRBV9 combines with J gene TRBJ2-2; TRBD1 matches at 10 bases. The junction had 2 bases not matched to a gene; V was cut back by 5 bases and J by 4 bases. Germline assignment: CDR1 SGDLS and CDR2 YYNGEE. The CDR3 runs to 14 residues. The CDR3 here is CASRRDRGTGELFF. The CDR3 coding sequence is TGTGCCAGCAGACGGGACAGGGGCACCGGGGAGCTGTTTTTT.

CDR3 bases: TGCAGCGTTCGTAAAGGACGGCCCTCGGAGCAGTACTTC. Translation: CSVRKGRPSEQYF. The chain couples TRBV29-1 to TRBJ2-7; D not resolved. Germline CDR1 and CDR2: SQVTM and ANQGSEA. This CDR3 region has 13 residues. V lost 5 bases and J 7 bases, leaving 18 bases between the germline ends.

The J gene is TRBJ2-5, the V gene TRBV4-2; a weak D match, TRBD2 (7 bases). Germline values: CDR1 LGHNA, CDR2 YNFKEQ. The V end lost 0 bases, the J end lost 4 bases, and 21 bases lay between the germline ends. The CDR3 is 18 residues long. The CDR3 sequence is CASSQDHGGGPTGETQYF. The CDR3 region has the DNA TGTGCCAGCAGCCAAGACCATGGGGGGGGGCCCACGGGAGAGACCCAGTACTTC.

This chain connects TRBV5-1 to TRBJ2-5, with 7 nucleotides matching TRBD1. Germline CDR1 and CDR2: SGHRS and YFSETQ. V was clipped by 4 bases and J by 4 bases; unmatched bases: 10. The CDR3 consists of 15 residues. CDR3 residues: CASSIRDSAPETQYF. CDR3 bases: TGCGCCAGCAGCATCCGGGACAGCGCGCCAGAGACCCAGTACTTC.

The chain has TRBV3-1 (or the pseudogene TRBV3-2) and TRBJ2-5; TRBD2 matches 7 bases. CDR3 length: 15 amino acids. Per germline, CDR1 LGHDT and CDR2 YNNKEL (reference sequence). The ends lost 5 bases at V and 1 base at J; junction bases unmatched: 7. The CDR3 region is CASSGSGGVQETQYF. DNA for the CDR3: TGTGCCAGCAGCGGAAGTGGGGGGGTCCAAGAGACCCAGTACTTC.

In its sample, this clone was seen once. The rearrangement links TRBV6-2 or TRBV6-3 to TRBJ2-7, with 9 bases lining up with TRBD1. V lost 2 bases and J lost 3; bases outside the gene matches: 5. Germline values: CDR1 MNHEY, CDR2 SVGEGT. There are 15 residues in the CDR3. This CDR3 is CASSYLRTGDYEQYF. The CDR3, as DNA: TGTGCCAGCAGTTACCTTCGGACAGGGGACTACGAGCAGTACTTC.

This clone was seen more than once but under ten times. As DNA, the CDR3 is TGTGCCAACAAGATGGGGACCAAAAACATTCAGTACTTC. Protein product: CANKMGTKNIQYF. The chain joins TRBV12-3 or TRBV12-4 to TRBJ2-4; D uncertain. The CDR3 has 13 residues. Trimming stripped 10 bases from V and 2 bases from J, with 12 bases between.

The chain joins TRBV28 to TRBJ1-5, with a tentative D call TRBD1 (6 bases). The CDR3 extends over 17 amino acids. Trimming cost V 5 bases and J 6 bases, with 23 bases left between them. Germline-derived CDR1 and CDR2 are MDHEN and SYDVKM. CDR3 region: CASSRPYIQGYGQPQHF. DNA for the CDR3: TGTGCCAGCAGTCGACCGTATATACAGGGATACGGTCAGCCCCAGCATTTT.

The V and J genes are TRBV6-6 and TRBJ1-3, with D possibly TRBD1 on 5 matching bases. V was pared by 6 bases and J by 4 bases, with 16 bases between. The germline gives CDR1 MNHNY, CDR2 SVGAGI (reference sequence). This CDR3 is 15 amino acids long. The CDR3 here is CASSPTGGTGNTIYF. The CDR3 nucleotides read TGTGCCAGCAGCCCCACGGGGGGGACGGGAAACACCATATATTTT.

The chain couples TRBV28 to TRBJ2-1, with D possibly TRBD2 on 6 matching bases. Germline CDR1 and CDR2: MDHEN and SYDVKM. Trimming shortened V by 2 bases and J by 11 bases, and 10 bases separated the two germline ends. This CDR3 is 12 amino acids long. The CDR3 nucleotides read TGTGCCAGCAGTTTAAGGCGGGAAAAGCAGTTCTTC. This translates into CASSLRREKQFF.

This chain connects TRBV2 to TRBJ1-2, with 8 bases matching TRBD1. The germline gives CDR1 SNHLY, CDR2 FYNNEI. With V trimmed by 8 bases and J by 2 bases, 4 bases remained unmatched. The CDR3 is made up of 13 amino acids. The CDR3 nucleotides are TGTGCCAGCTCAACAGGGGGGAACTATGGCTACACCTTC. As protein: CASSTGGNYGYTF.

The rearrangement joins TRBV7-2 to TRBJ1-2; 8 bases are shared with TRBD1. CDR3 length equals 15 residues. In germline, CDR1 is SGHTA, CDR2 FQGNSA. The ends lost 5 bases at V and 3 bases at J; junction bases unmatched: 8. The CDR3 region is CASSPQGANDYGYTF. The CDR3 coding sequence is TGTGCCAGCAGCCCCCAGGGGGCGAATGACTATGGCTACACCTTC. The complete variable domain, with remaining parts taken from reference TRBV7-2 and TRBJ1-2, reads GAGVSQSPSNKVTEKGKDVELRCDPISGHTALYWYRQSLGQGLEFLIYFQGNSAPDKSGLPSDRFSAERTGGSVSTLTIQRTQQEDSAVYLCASSPQGANDYGYTFGSGTRLTVV.

V is TRBV3-1 (or the pseudogene TRBV3-2) and J is TRBJ2-5; D remains ambiguous. Near its end, the DNA agrees better with TRBJ2-7, so the J call may be wrong. This CDR3 region has 14 residues. The germline V gene has CDR1 LGHDT and CDR2 YNNKEL (reference sequence). The CDR3 nucleotides read TGTGCCAGCAGCCGGTTCGACGGAAACTACGAGCAGTACTTC. This codes for CASSRFDGNYEQYF.

The rearrangement uses TRBV4-1 and TRBJ1-4; D is unclear. Trimming left V 2 bases short and J 5 bases short, with 9 bases between. The CDR3 runs 14 residues. Germline V gene data show CDR1 as MGHRA and CDR2 as YSYEKL. As DNA, the CDR3 is TGCGCCAGCAGCCAATTCGCCCGAAATGAAAAACTGTTTTTT. Translation gives CASSQFARNEKLFF.